A selection of T cell receptor beta chains follows, all from one sample in a study of PD-L1 blockade in urothelial cancer. Method: immunoSEQ multiplex PCR; TCRdb's copy keeps in-frame clones and lacks some. The sample has about 45,000 clones; 85% to 90% are singletons. The specimen comprised PBMCs, sampled around atezolizumab (anti-PD-L1) treatment. These receptors were collected from a woman aged 55-69 years with urothelial cancer. The CDR3 runs from the conserved cysteine through the conserved F or W. A D gene is named only where the DNA matches it firmly. Size tells how often a clone was seen (once, few, many) or the class of an expanded clone, and some rows leave it out.

size: once
V: TRBV19
D: TRBD2
J: TRBJ2-3
DNA: TGTGCCAGTAGTATGCCCCAGGGCGGGAGAGGCACAGATACGCAGTATTTT
CDR3: CASSMPQGGRGTDTQYF

size: NA
V: TRBV28
D: TRBD1
J: TRBJ1-4
DNA: TGTGCCAGCAGGGAAGGGGGCATTCGCAGGCCTAGCATTAATGAAAAACTGTTTTTT
CDR3: CASREGGIRRPSINEKLFF

size: NA
V: TRBV27
D: TRBD1
J: TRBJ1-2
DNA: TGTGCCAGCAGTAACGACAGGGGTTGGGGCTACACCTTC
CDR3: CASSNDRGWGYTF

size: once
V: TRBV9
D: TRBD2
J: TRBJ2-5
DNA: TGTGCCAGCAGCGGGGGACTAGCGGGAGGAGAAGAGACCCAGTACTTC
CDR3: CASSGGLAGGEETQYF

size: NA
V: TRBV7-9
D: NA
J: TRBJ2-7
DNA: TGTGCCAGCAGCCGGAGTAGGGAGCAGTACTTC
CDR3: CASSRSREQYF

size: NA
V: TRBV6-5
D: TRBD1
J: TRBJ2-5
DNA: TGTGCCAGCAAGATAACAGGGGGAATGAAGGAGACCCAGTACTTC
CDR3: CASKITGGMKETQYF

size: NA
V: TRBV5-1
D: NA
J: TRBJ2-7
DNA: TGCGCCAGCAGCTCAATCAAGAACAGCCTTACCTACGAGCAGTACTTC
CDR3: CASSSIKNSLTYEQYF

size: NA
V: TRBV25-1
D: NA
J: TRBJ1-2
DNA: TGTGCCAGCAGTGATGAATTTCCAGGGGCCTATGGCTACACCTTC
CDR3: CASSDEFPGAYGYTF

size: NA
V: TRBV21-1
D: NA
J: TRBJ1-5
DNA: TGTGCCAGCCGACAGGGTTCTGGGGGATTTAGCAATCAGCCCCAGCATTTT
CDR3: CASRQGSGGFSNQPQHF

size: NA
V: TRBV7-9
D: TRBD2
J: TRBJ2-3
DNA: TGTGCCAGCAGCTTAGGGCCGGGAGGCCCCACAGATACGCAGTATTTT
CDR3: CASSLGPGGPTDTQYF

size: NA
V: TRBV2
D: NA
J: TRBJ1-6
DNA: TGTGCCAGCAGCGGCAGGGCGACTAATTCACCCCTCCACTTT
CDR3: CASSGRATNSPLHF

size: NA
V: TRBV27
D: NA
J: TRBJ1-5
DNA: TGTGCCAGCAGGCCTCCGGGTAATCAGCCCCAGCATTTT
CDR3: CASRPPGNQPQHF

size: NA
V: TRBV29-1
D: TRBD2
J: TRBJ2-7
DNA: TGCAGCGTTCAGGGGACTAGTGGTGGTGACGAGCAGTACTTC
CDR3: CSVQGTSGGDEQYF

size: NA
V: TRBV27
D: TRBD1
J: TRBJ2-6
DNA: TGTGCCAGCAGTCCTAGACAGGGGAGGCCAGGGGCCAACGTCCTGACTTTC
CDR3: CASSPRQGRPGANVLTF

size: NA
V: TRBV10-1
D: TRBD2
J: TRBJ2-2
DNA: TGCGCCAGCAGTGAGAACCGGGGGGACCAACTGATTACCGGGGTGAAGCTGTTTTTT
CDR3: CASSENRGDQLITGVKLFF

size: NA
V: TRBV7-2
D: NA
J: TRBJ2-7
DNA: TGTGCCAGCAGCTTGTCGGGCGAGCAGTACTTC
CDR3: CASSLSGEQYF

size: NA
V: TRBV29-1
D: NA
J: TRBJ2-6
DNA: TGCAGCGTTGGCACAGGGAGCGGGGCCAACGTCCTGACTTTC
CDR3: CSVGTGSGANVLTF

size: NA
V: TRBV11-2
D: TRBD2
J: TRBJ2-1
DNA: TGTGCCAGCAGCCTCGGACTAGCGGGGAGTAGTGAGCAGTTCTTC
CDR3: CASSLGLAGSSEQFF

size: NA
V: TRBV11-2
D: NA
J: TRBJ1-2
DNA: TGTGCCACCAGGGGCACTAACTATGGCTACACCTTC
CDR3: CATRGTNYGYTF

size: NA
V: TRBV7-2
D: TRBD1
J: TRBJ1-2
DNA: TGTGCCAGCAGCTTAGCGAGAGGGACAGGGGACAACTATGGCTACACCTTC
CDR3: CASSLARGTGDNYGYTF

size: NA
V: TRBV18
D: NA
J: TRBJ2-7
DNA: TGTGCCAGCTCACCGACACCGACCTACGAGCAGTACTTC
CDR3: CASSPTPTYEQYF

size: NA
V: TRBV19
D: NA
J: TRBJ1-5
DNA: TGTGCCAGTAGGCGGGACGGTGGCTTGGGGCAGCCCCAGCATTTT
CDR3: CASRRDGGLGQPQHF